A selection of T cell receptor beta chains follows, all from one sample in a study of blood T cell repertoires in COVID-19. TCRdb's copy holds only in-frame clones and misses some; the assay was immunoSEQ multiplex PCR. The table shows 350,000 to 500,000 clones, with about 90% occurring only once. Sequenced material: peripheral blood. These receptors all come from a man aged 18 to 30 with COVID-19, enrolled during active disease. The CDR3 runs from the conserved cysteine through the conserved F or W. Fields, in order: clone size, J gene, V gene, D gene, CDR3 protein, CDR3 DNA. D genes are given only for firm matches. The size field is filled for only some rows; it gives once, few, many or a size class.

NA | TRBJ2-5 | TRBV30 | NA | CAWLSWSRARETQYF | TGTGCCTGGCTGTCGTGGTCGCGGGCTAGAGAGACCCAGTACTTC
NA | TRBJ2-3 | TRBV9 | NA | CASSPLTGTSTDTQYF | TGTGCCAGCAGCCCCCTCACAGGGACAAGCACAGATACGCAGTATTTT
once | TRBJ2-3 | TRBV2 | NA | CASSAQRLPTDTQYF | TGTGCCAGCAGTGCCCAGCGGTTACCCACAGATACGCAGTATTTT
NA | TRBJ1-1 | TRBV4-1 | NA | CASSQGGWRTEAFF | TGCGCCAGCAGCCAGGGAGGGTGGCGGACTGAAGCTTTCTTT
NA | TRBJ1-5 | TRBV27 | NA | CASARVGNQPQHF | TGTGCCAGCGCCAGGGTTGGCAATCAGCCCCAGCATTTT
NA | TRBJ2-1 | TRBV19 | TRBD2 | CASSMGTRGNNEQFF | TGTGCCAGTAGTATGGGGACTAGAGGTAACAATGAGCAGTTCTTC
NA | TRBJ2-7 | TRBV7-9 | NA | CASSLVVGEQYF | TGTGCCAGCAGCTTAGTGGTCGGCGAGCAGTACTTC
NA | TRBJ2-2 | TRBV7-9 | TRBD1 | CASSLELGGNTGELFF | TGTGCCAGCAGCTTAGAGTTAGGGGGCAACACCGGGGAGCTGTTTTTT
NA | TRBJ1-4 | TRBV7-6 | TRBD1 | CASSLGTGTEKLFF | TGTGCCAGCAGCTTGGGGACAGGCACTGAAAAACTGTTTTTT
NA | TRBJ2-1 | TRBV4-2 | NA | CASSQDNGDKQFF | TGTGCCAGCAGCCAAGATAACGGGGACAAGCAGTTCTTC
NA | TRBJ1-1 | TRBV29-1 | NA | CSAMTTNTEAFF | TGCAGCGCCATGACAACGAACACTGAAGCTTTCTTT
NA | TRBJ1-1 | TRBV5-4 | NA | CASSPGRGQVNTEAFF | TGTGCCAGCAGCCCTGGAAGGGGTCAGGTGAACACTGAAGCTTTCTTT
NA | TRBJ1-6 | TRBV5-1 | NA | CASSPQGRDNSPLHF | TGCGCCAGCAGCCCACAGGGTAGGGATAATTCACCCCTCCACTTT
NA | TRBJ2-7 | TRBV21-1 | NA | CASPFPGASYEQYF | TGTGCCAGCCCTTTCCCTGGGGCTTCCTACGAGCAGTACTTC
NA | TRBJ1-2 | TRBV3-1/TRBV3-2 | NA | CASSHGLQGLDYGYTF | TGTGCCAGCAGCCACGGTCTGCAGGGGCTAGACTATGGCTACACCTTC
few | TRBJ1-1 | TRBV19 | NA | CASSISGNWEAFF | TGTGCCAGTAGTATCTCGGGGAATTGGGAAGCTTTCTTT
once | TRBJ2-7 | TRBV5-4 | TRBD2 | CASSLGLADIYEQYF | TGTGCCAGCAGCCTAGGACTAGCGGACATCTACGAGCAGTACTTC
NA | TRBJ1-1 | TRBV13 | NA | CASSSGSWGTEAFF | TGTGCCAGCAGCTCGGGGAGTTGGGGCACTGAAGCTTTCTTT
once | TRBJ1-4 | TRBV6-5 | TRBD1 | CASSYRGPNEKLFF | TGTGCCAGCAGTTACAGGGGGCCTAATGAAAAACTGTTTTTT
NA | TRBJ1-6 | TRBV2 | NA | CASSEGGDGYNSPLHF | TGTGCCAGCAGCGAAGGGGGGGACGGTTATAATTCACCCCTCCACTTT
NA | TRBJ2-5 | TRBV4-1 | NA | CASSLYSRETQYF | TGCGCCAGCAGCCTTTACAGCAGGGAGACCCAGTACTTC
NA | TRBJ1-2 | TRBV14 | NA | CASSQTRSGHNYGYTF | TGTGCCAGCAGCCAAACACGGTCAGGGCACAACTATGGCTACACCTTC
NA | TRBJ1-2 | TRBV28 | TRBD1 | CASSPGQGRSGYTF | TGTGCCAGCAGCCCAGGACAGGGCAGGAGTGGCTACACCTTC